This T cell receptor beta chain is from a study of regulatory T cells in long-lasting Graves disease. The germline V gene has CDR1 SQVTM and CDR2 ANQGSEA. CDR3 length: 20 residues. The V end was cut by 4 bases, the J end by 4 bases, with 32 bases between. Relying on iRepertoire HTBI primers and Arm-PCR of CDR3 regions, the team built TCR beta libraries. TCRdb itself ran the multiplex PCR reads through MiXCR, one entry per CDR3 protein. The table has roughly 420,000 distinct CDR3 sequences, 14% seen once. Documented time point: newly diagnosed GD, antithyroid drugs for less than 3 months. The TCR library was made from RNA extracted from PBMCs. In addition, the sample was reused for a study of T cells in Graves' hyperthyroidism and ophthalmopathy.

This chain connects TRBV29-1 to TRBJ2-1; D tentatively reads TRBD1 or TRBD2 (7 bases each). Source: peripheral blood mononuclear cells (PBMCs), taken at new diagnosis, from a patient treated with antithyroid drugs. The TCR originated in a woman aged 50 to 60 with Graves disease. The CDR3 loop is CSVGGAGGSGVGHNYNEQFF. CDR3 nucleotide sequence: TGCAGCGTTGGGGGGGCAGGGGGAAGCGGGGTGGGCCATAATTACAATGAGCAGTTCTTC.